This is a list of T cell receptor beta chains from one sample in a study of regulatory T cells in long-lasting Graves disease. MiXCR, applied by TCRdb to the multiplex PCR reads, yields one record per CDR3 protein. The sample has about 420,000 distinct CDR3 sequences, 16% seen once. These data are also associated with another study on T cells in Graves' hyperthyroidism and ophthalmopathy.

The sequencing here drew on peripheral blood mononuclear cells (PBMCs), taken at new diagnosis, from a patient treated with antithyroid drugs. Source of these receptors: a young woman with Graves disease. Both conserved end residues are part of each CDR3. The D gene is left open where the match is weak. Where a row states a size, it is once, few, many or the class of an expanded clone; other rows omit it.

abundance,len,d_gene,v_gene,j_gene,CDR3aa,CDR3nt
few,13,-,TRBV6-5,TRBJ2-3,CASSYGAADTQYF,TGTGCCAGCAGTTACGGGGCAGCAGATACGCAGTATTTT
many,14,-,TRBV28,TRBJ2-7,CASSRSGSLGEQYF,TGTGCCAGCAGCCGCAGCGGATCCTTGGGCGAGCAGTACTTC
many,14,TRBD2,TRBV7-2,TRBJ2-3,CASSRDYGVDTQYF,TGTGCCAGCAGCCGGGACTACGGGGTTGATACGCAGTATTTT
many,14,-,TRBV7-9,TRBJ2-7,CASSKTSSPYEQYF,TGTGCCAGCAGCAAGACTAGTTCGCCCTACGAGCAGTACTTC
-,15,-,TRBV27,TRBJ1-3,CASSIQGTSGSTIYF,TGTGCCAGCAGTATACAGGGAACTTCTGGAAGCACCATATATTTT
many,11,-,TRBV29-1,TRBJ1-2,CSVELRGGYTF,TGCAGCGTTGAATTAAGGGGTGGCTACACCTTC
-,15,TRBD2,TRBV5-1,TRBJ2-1,CASSLESGLANEQFF,TGCGCCAGCAGCTTGGAGTCGGGACTAGCGAATGAGCAGTTCTTC
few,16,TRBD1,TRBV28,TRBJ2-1,CASSFLQGASYNEQFF,TGTGCCAGCAGTTTCCTACAGGGGGCTTCCTACAATGAGCAGTTCTTC
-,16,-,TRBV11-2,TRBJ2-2,CASSLRGGSDTGELFF,TGTGCCAGCAGCTTACGCGGCGGATCGGACACCGGGGAGCTGTTTTTT
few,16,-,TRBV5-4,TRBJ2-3,CASSLGAGSSTDTQYF,TGTGCCAGCAGCTTGGGAGCGGGTTCTAGCACAGATACGCAGTATTTT
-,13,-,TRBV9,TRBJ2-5,CASSTHRQETQYF,TGTGCCAGCAGCACACACCGACAAGAGACCCAGTACTTC
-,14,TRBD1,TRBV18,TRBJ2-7,CASSKGQGWYEQYF,TGTGCCAGCTCAAAAGGACAGGGGTGGTACGAGCAGTACTTC
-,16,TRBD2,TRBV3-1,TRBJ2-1,CASSHEAGAPLNEQFF,TGTGCCAGCAGCCACGAAGCGGGAGCTCCCCTTAATGAGCAGTTCTTC
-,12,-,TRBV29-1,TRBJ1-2,CSAPRGGEGYTF,TGCAGCGCCCCCCGCGGTGGTGAAGGCTACACCTTC
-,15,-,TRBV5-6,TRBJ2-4,CASSLGTSAKNIQYF,TGTGCCAGCAGCCTAGGGACATCCGCCAAAAACATTCAGTACTTC
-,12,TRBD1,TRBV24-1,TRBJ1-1,CATSEGTGRAFF,TGTGCCACCAGTGAGGGGACAGGGAGGGCTTTCTTT
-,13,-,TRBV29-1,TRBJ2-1,CSVEASGTPEQFF,TGCAGCGTTGAAGCGTCCGGGACCCCCGAGCAGTTCTTC
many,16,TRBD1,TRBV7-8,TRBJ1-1,CASSPAVDRVILEAFF,TGTGCCAGCAGCCCGGCCGTGGACAGGGTAATACTTGAAGCTTTCTTT
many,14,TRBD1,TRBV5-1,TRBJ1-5,CASSLEGGSQPQHF,TGCGCCAGCAGCTTGGAAGGGGGCAGCCAGCCCCAGCATTTT
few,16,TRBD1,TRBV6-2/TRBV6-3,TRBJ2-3,CASSPLQGALADTQYF,TGTGCCAGCAGTCCCCTCCAGGGGGCTTTGGCAGATACGCAGTATTTT
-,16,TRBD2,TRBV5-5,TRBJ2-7,CASSPRLAGGYHEQYF,TGTGCCAGCAGCCCCCGACTAGCGGGAGGGTACCACGAGCAGTACTTC
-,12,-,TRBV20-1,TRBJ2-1,CSARHGRNEQFF,TGCAGTGCCAGACATGGACGCAATGAGCAGTTCTTC
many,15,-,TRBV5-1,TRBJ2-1,CASSLGGAVYNEQFF,TGCGCCAGCAGCTTGGGTGGGGCAGTCTACAATGAGCAGTTCTTC
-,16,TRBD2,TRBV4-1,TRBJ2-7,CASSQASASGRYEQYF,TGCGCCAGCAGCCAAGCTTCCGCTAGCGGGAGGTACGAGCAGTACTTC
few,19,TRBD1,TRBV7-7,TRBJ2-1,CASGRVDRGRALSYNEQFF,TGTGCTAGCGGCCGAGTCGACAGGGGGCGGGCCTTATCCTACAATGAGCAGTTCTTC
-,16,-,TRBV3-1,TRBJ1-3,CASSQDWAGDGNTIYF,TGTGCCAGCAGCCAAGATTGGGCAGGGGACGGAAACACCATATATTTT
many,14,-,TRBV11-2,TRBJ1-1,CASIPLGTNTEAFF,TGTGCCAGCATCCCACTTGGTACGAACACTGAAGCTTTCTTT
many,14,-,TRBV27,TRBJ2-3,CASSYNRATDTQYF,TGTGCCAGCAGTTATAACAGGGCCACAGATACGCAGTATTTT
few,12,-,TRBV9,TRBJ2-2,CASSVAPGELFF,TGTGCCAGCAGCGTAGCTCCCGGGGAGCTGTTTTTT
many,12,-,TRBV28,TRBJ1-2,CASSRARYGYTF,TGTGCCAGCAGTAGGGCTCGGTATGGCTACACCTTC
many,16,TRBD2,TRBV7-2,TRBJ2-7,CASSLAGGLGGSEQYF,TGTGCCAGCAGCTTAGCGGGAGGGCTTGGAGGTAGCGAGCAGTACTTC
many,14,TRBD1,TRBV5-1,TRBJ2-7,CASSLGTGNGEQYF,TGCGCCAGCAGCTTAGGGACAGGGAACGGCGAGCAGTACTTC
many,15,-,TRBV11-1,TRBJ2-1,CASSLIGGMPNEQFF,TGTGCCAGCAGCTTAATTGGGGGGATGCCCAATGAGCAGTTCTTC
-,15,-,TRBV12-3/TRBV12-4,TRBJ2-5,CASSFKGARGETQYF,TGTGCCAGCAGTTTTAAAGGGGCCCGGGGGGAGACCCAGTACTTC
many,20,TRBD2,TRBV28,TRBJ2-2,CASSFPPLLAGGTNTGELFF,TGTGCCAGCAGTTTCCCCCCTCTACTAGCGGGAGGGACAAACACCGGGGAGCTGTTTTTT
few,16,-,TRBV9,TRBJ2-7,CASSGGEDQTGYEQYF,TGTGCCAGCAGCGGTGGGGAGGACCAAACTGGGTACGAGCAGTACTTC
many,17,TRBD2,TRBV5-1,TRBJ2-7,CASSSGLAGGRDYEQYF,TGCGCCAGCAGCTCGGGACTAGCGGGAGGCCGGGATTACGAGCAGTACTTC
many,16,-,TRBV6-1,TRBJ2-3,CASSVRGARVPDTQYF,TGTGCCAGCAGTGTCAGGGGCGCGAGGGTTCCAGATACGCAGTATTTT
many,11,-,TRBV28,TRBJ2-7,CASSLMRKQYF,TGTGCCAGCAGTTTAATGAGGAAGCAGTACTTC
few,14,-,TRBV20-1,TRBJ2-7,CSASQVVEIYEQYF,TGCAGTGCTAGCCAGGTGGTCGAGATCTACGAGCAGTACTTC
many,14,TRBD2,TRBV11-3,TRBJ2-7,CASSPGGEAYEQYF,TGTGCCAGCAGCCCGGGGGGTGAGGCTTACGAGCAGTACTTC